This T cell receptor (beta chain) was recovered during a study of identical twins. From the 5' RACE reads, TCRdb called clonotypes with MiXCR, one entry per CDR3 protein. The sample contains about 280,000 distinct CDR3 sequences, 6.5% to 9.5% of which appear only once. This CDR3 is built from 17 residues. Trimming cost V 4 bases and J 0 bases, with 17 bases left between them. From germline, CDR1 is LGHNA and CDR2 YNFKEQ. These data were also reused for a study on yellow fever vaccine responses in identical twins.

The receptor comes from a woman aged 18-35 years in good health. This rearrangement joins TRBV4-2 to TRBJ2-3; D call uncertain. The sample was memory (CD45RO+) T cells sorted from blood. Here the CDR3 DNA reads TGTGCCAGCAGCCGCGACGGGCTAGATCTAAGCACAGATACGCAGTATTTT. Amino acid sequence: CASSRDGLDLSTDTQYF.